One sample yielded the 25 T cell receptor beta chains listed below, sequenced in a study of T cells in localized non-small cell lung cancer. TCRdb's table, derived via immunoSEQ multiplex PCR, lists solely in-frame clones and lacks some. The profile covers around 3,000 clones, with roughly 33% appearing a single time and over 8.5% taken by the ten largest. The sample here was normal lung tissue next to the tumor, taken before any cancer treatment. These TCRs come from a male donor aged 60 or over with stage I squamous cell lung carcinoma.

This clone has more than one count but fewer than ten. The gene calls are TRBV10-3 and TRBJ2-2, with 8 bases fitting TRBD2. In germline, CDR1 is ENHRY, CDR2 SYGVKD. This CDR3 comprises 18 residues. V was pared by 0 bases and J by 7 bases, with 13 bases of the junction left unmatched. The CDR3: CAISESLAGISKDGELFF. The CDR3 DNA is TGTGCCATCAGTGAGTCCTTAGCGGGGATTAGTAAGGACGGGGAGCTGTTTTTT.

The chain has TRBV7-1 and TRBJ2-7; D is uncertain. TRBV7-1 is placed among ORFs of uncertain function. V shed 5 bases and J shed 0 bases, with 11 bases lying between them. The CDR3 runs 14 residues. CDR3 loop: CASSVAPVSYEQYF. The CDR3 DNA sequence: TGTGCCAGCAGCGTAGCTCCGGTCTCCTACGAGCAGTACTTC.

The chain uses TRBV28 and TRBJ1-2; D perhaps matches TRBD1 (5 bases). The CDR3 is made up of 15 amino acids. The V and J ends lost 2 bases and 7 bases respectively, with 17 bases between them. Germline CDR1 reads MDHEN; CDR2 reads SYDVKM. CDR3 amino acids: CASSLIRQTAGGYTF. DNA for the CDR3: TGTGCCAGCAGTTTAATACGACAGACCGCTGGTGGCTACACCTTC.

This clone has more than one count but fewer than ten. The rearrangement joins TRBV11-3 to TRBJ2-1; 7 bases align to TRBD2. Germline CDR1 SGHNT, CDR2 YENEEA. V lost 5 bases to trimming and J lost 4 bases; unmatched junction nucleotides: 17. This CDR3 has 18 residues. In nucleotides, the CDR3 is TGTGCCAGCAGCAACTCTGGAGGCGGACTAGGGGCGTACAATGAGCAGTTCTTC. Residues: CASSNSGGGLGAYNEQFF.

This clone came up a few times. The rearrangement links TRBV5-1 to TRBJ2-3, with D unclear. Germline V gives CDR1 SGHRS, CDR2 YFSETQ. V was pared by 4 bases and J by 0 bases, with 12 bases between. This CDR3 has 15 amino acids. CDR3 protein: CASSSRGFSTDTQYF. CDR3 nucleotide sequence: TGCGCCAGCAGCAGCCGCGGCTTTAGCACAGATACGCAGTATTTT.

This clone is labeled medium-sized. The genes are TRBV9 and TRBJ2-7; TRBD2 agrees at 13 bases. V lost 0 bases to trimming and J lost 2 bases; unmatched junction nucleotides: 8. The germline V gene encodes CDR1 SGDLS and CDR2 YYNGEE. The CDR3 is 18 amino acids. CDR3: CASSVEPGTSGETYEQYF. For the CDR3, the DNA is TGTGCCAGCAGCGTAGAGCCCGGGACTAGCGGGGAGACCTACGAGCAGTACTTC.

V usage is TRBV10-3 and J usage is TRBJ1-4; weak D call: TRBD1 (5 bases). This CDR3 comprises 13 residues. Trimming pared 10 bases from V and 4 bases from J, leaving 13 bases between. Germline CDR1 and CDR2: ENHRY and SYGVKD. This CDR3 reads CASGTAFNEKLFF. CDR3 nucleotide sequence: TGTGCCAGCGGGACCGCGTTTAATGAAAAACTGTTTTTT.

The sample holds a few counts of this clone. The chain carries TRBV11-3 and TRBJ2-7; 8 positions agree with TRBD2. Germline V CDR1 and CDR2: SGHNT, YENEEA. The CDR3 loop spans 14 amino acids. With 1 base clipped from V and 3 bases from J, the junction kept 2 bases outside the gene matches. CDR3 amino acids: CASSLVLADYEQYF. In nucleotides, the CDR3 is TGTGCCAGCAGCTTAGTACTAGCGGACTACGAGCAGTACTTC.

The V and J genes are TRBV1 and TRBJ2-5; the table's D call, TRBD1, has no DNA check behind it. TRBV1 is shown as a pseudogene. The CDR3 extends over 14 amino acids. This CDR3 is CASSDRGLQETQYF. In nucleotides, the CDR3 is TGCGCCAGCAGCGACAGGGGGCTCCAAGAGACCCAGTACTTC.

This clone is large (0.1 to 1%) within its sample. The chain uses TRBV9 and TRBJ2-2; TRBD2 matches at 7 bases. With 0 bases clipped from V and 7 bases from J, the junction kept 6 bases outside the gene matches. The CDR3 extends over 15 amino acids. Looked up from germline, CDR1 is SGDLS and CDR2 is YYNGEE. This CDR3 is CASSVGEGGVGELFF. The CDR3 nucleotides are TGTGCCAGCAGCGTAGGGGAGGGAGGTGTCGGGGAGCTGTTTTTT.

In this sample, this clone is medium-sized. The rearrangement links TRBV6-8 to TRBJ2-7, with unresolved D. The germline V gene encodes CDR1 MNHGY and CDR2 SAAAGT. The CDR3 contains 14 residues. The V end was cut by 0 bases, the J end by 2 bases, with 8 bases between. The DNA for the CDR3 is TGTGCCAGCAGTTACTCTCCCGCAACCTACGAGCAGTACTTC. This gives the protein CASSYSPATYEQYF.

The chain employs TRBV6-8 and TRBJ2-2; the D call may be TRBD1 or TRBD2 (5 bases each). Germline CDR1 MNHGY, CDR2 SAAAGT. Deletions cut 1 base from V and 3 bases from J, with 9 bases between. The CDR3 consists of 15 residues. In DNA form, the CDR3 reads TGTGCCAGCAGTTACTTGGGGACCGACACCGGGGAGCTGTTTTTT. As protein: CASSYLGTDTGELFF.

The chain combines TRBV5-1 with TRBJ1-1; maybe TRBD1 (5 bases). CDR1 is SGHRS, CDR2 YFSETQ, per germline. The CDR3 consists of 14 residues. Between the trimmed V and J ends, which lost 5 bases and 3 bases, there was a span of 14 bases. This chain's CDR3 is CASRGPGLHTEAFF. The CDR3 DNA sequence: TGCGCCAGCAGAGGTCCGGGGCTCCACACTGAAGCTTTCTTT.

The chain links TRBV22-1 to TRBJ2-1; the table's D call, TRBD2, was not checked against the DNA. TRBV22-1 is a pseudogene locus. The CDR3 is 16 amino acids. DNA of the CDR3: TGTGCCAGCAGTCGGGCCGGGACTGGATATTACAATGAGCAGTTCTTC. Amino acids: CASSRAGTGYYNEQFF.

This clone is labeled as large (0.1 to 1%). V and J are TRBV6-8 and TRBJ1-2; D is unclear. The germline V gene encodes CDR1 MNHGY and CDR2 SAAAGT. Trimming took 2 bases from V and 8 from J, leaving 15 bases between them. The CDR3 is 14 residues long. The CDR3 nucleotides are TGTGCCAGCAGTTACATGGGGTCTCAGCGGGGCTACACCTTC. As protein: CASSYMGSQRGYTF.

CDR3: CASRQEYYGYTF. CDR3 DNA sequence: TGTGCCAGCCGACAGGAATACTATGGCTACACCTTC. V and J are TRBV2 and TRBJ1-2; D possibly corresponds to TRBD1 (6 bases). Trimming shortened V by 8 bases and J by 3 bases, and 10 bases separated the two germline ends. In germline, CDR1 is SNHLY, CDR2 FYNNEI. The CDR3 loop spans 12 amino acids.

The chain combines TRBV19 with TRBJ1-2, with D hard to call. Trimming removed 2 bases at V and 0 bases at J, with 10 bases between. CDR3 length: 15 amino acids. Germline CDR1 and CDR2: LNHDA and SQIVND (reference sequence). CDR3 bases: TGTGCCAGTAGTATAACGGCGGCCACTAACTATGGCTACACCTTC. Its protein is CASSITAATNYGYTF.

This clone was found a few times. The chain joins TRBV19 to TRBJ2-5, with D tentatively TRBD1 (5 bases). CDR3 size: 15 residues. Germline CDR1 is LNHDA and CDR2 is SQIVND (reference sequence). V dropped 5 bases and J dropped 2 bases, with 15 bases sitting between them. The CDR3 sequence: CASSPPGLLQETQYF. For the CDR3, the DNA is TGTGCCAGTAGTCCCCCAGGGCTACTACAAGAGACCCAGTACTTC. The entire variable domain, with the rest obtained from reference TRBV19 and TRBJ2-5, is as follows: DGGITQSPKYLFRKEGQNVTLSCEQNLNHDAMYWYRQDPGQGLRLIYYSQIVNDFQKGDIAEGYSVSREKKESFPLTVTSAQKNPTAFYLCASSPPGLLQETQYFGPGTRLLVL.

The chain joins TRBV9 to TRBJ1-2; TRBD1 is a possible D gene (5 bases). Germline CDR1 is SGDLS and CDR2 is YYNGEE. Deletions cut 4 bases from V and 6 bases from J, with 10 bases between. The CDR3 has 12 amino acids. The CDR3 loop is CASSLPGDGYTF. For the CDR3, the DNA is TGTGCCAGCAGCTTACCGGGGGATGGCTACACCTTC.

The rearrangement uses TRBV18 and TRBJ1-1; possibly TRBD1 for D (6 bases). V was pared by 3 bases and J by 1 base, with 12 bases between. The CDR3 has 15 amino acids. CDR1 and CDR2 from the germline V gene are KGHSH and LQKENI. For the CDR3, the DNA is TGTGCCAGCTCACCGACGGGACACCCGAACACTGAAGCTTTCTTT. Its translation is CASSPTGHPNTEAFF.

In nucleotides, the CDR3 is TGTGCTAGTGCCTACCACACTGAAGCTTTCTTT. Protein: CASAYHTEAFF. V is TRBV12-5 and J is TRBJ1-1, with D hard to call. Germline V lookup: CDR1 LGHNT, CDR2 FRNRAP. This CDR3 is 11 amino acids long. Trimming left V 7 bases short and J 3 bases short, with 6 bases between.

This clone occurred a few times. The genes are TRBV10-2 and TRBJ1-1; 10 bases match TRBD1. V lost 5 bases to trimming and J lost 3 bases; unmatched junction nucleotides: 6. CDR1 WSHSY and CDR2 SAAADI come from the germline V gene. This CDR3 has 15 amino acids. The CDR3 sequence is CASSPGTGADTEAFF. DNA for the CDR3: TGCGCCAGCAGTCCCGGGACAGGGGCGGACACTGAAGCTTTCTTT.

This clone was found a few times. This rearrangement joins TRBV9 to TRBJ2-5, with 7 bases that match TRBD2. The CDR3 has 14 amino acids. CDR1 and CDR2 from the germline V gene are SGDLS and YYNGEE. The junction had 3 bases not matched to a gene; V was cut back by 0 bases and J by 4 bases. The CDR3 is CASSVVPSGETQYF. The CDR3 bases are TGTGCCAGCAGCGTAGTGCCTAGCGGAGAGACCCAGTACTTC.

This chain links TRBV19 with TRBJ2-1; 8 positions agree with TRBD1. Germline CDR1 LNHDA, CDR2 SQIVND (reference sequence). J gave up 6 bases and V 6 bases, and 7 bases lay outside the gene matches. The CDR3 has 14 amino acids. CDR3 in DNA: TGTGCCAGTAGCGGACAGGGTAGGAGCAATGAGCAGTTCTTC. Residues: CASSGQGRSNEQFF.

V usage is TRBV11-3 and J usage is TRBJ1-5; 7 bases align to TRBD1. The V segment lost 3 bases and the J segment 2 bases; nucleotides outside the gene matches: 13. The CDR3 is 18 residues long. Germline V gene data show CDR1 as SGHNT and CDR2 as YENEEA. This chain's CDR3 is CASSFQPTGVGGNQPQHF. The CDR3 coding sequence is TGTGCCAGCAGCTTTCAGCCTACAGGGGTCGGGGGCAATCAGCCCCAGCATTTT.